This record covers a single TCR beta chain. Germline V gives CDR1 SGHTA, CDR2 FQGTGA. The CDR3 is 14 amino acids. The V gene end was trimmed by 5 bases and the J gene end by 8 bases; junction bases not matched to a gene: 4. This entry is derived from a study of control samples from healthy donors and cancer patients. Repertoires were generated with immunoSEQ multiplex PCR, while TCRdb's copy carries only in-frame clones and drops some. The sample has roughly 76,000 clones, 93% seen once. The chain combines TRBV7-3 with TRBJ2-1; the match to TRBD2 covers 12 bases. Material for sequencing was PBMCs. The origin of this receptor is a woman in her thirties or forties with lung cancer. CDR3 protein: CASSVTSGGYEQFF. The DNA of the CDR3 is TGTGCCAGCAGCGTGACTAGCGGGGGCTATGAGCAGTTCTTC.